This section outlines one T cell receptor beta chain sequence together with its context. Its antigen remains unknown. This record belongs to a study of T-cell reconstitution after alpha-beta-depleted transplantation in children. Construction of the TCRbeta library involved unique molecular identifiers. TCRdb itself ran the PCR reads through MiXCR, one entry per CDR3 protein. The data show about a million distinct CDR3 sequences, around 30% seen once. The CDR3 covers 17 residues. Looked up from germline, CDR1 is MNHEY and CDR2 is SMNVEV (reference sequence). Deletions cut 3 bases from V and 3 bases from J, with 17 bases between. Points from the study as a whole: Most T-cell counts and diversity one year after the transplant came from T cells that were newly produced.

The TCR sequence derives from a boy under two years old who had a stem cell transplant for SCID, so the T cells may come from the graft donor. This rearrangement joins TRBV27 to TRBJ2-2; D unresolved. Here the sequenced sample was PBMCs, mostly from graft donor cells, taken 360 days after TCRalphabeta/CD19-depleted stem cell transplant. The CDR3 region is CASSFGPPGVYTGELFF. CDR3 sequence (DNA): TGTGCCAGCAGTTTTGGCCCGCCAGGCGTTTACACCGGGGAGCTGTTTTTT.